Following are 31 T cell receptor beta chains from one sample sequenced in a study of identical twins. MiXCR, run by TCRdb on the 5' RACE reads, gives a single entry per CDR3 protein. Here the sample spans about 660,000 distinct CDR3 sequences, around 8.6% being singletons. The sample also formed part of further work on yellow fever vaccine responses in identical twins.

The sample comprised PBMCs. The source is a woman aged 18-29 years in good health.

This clonotype was seen at least ten times. The rearrangement links TRBV29-1 to TRBJ2-1, with TRBD2 matching over 9 bases. The CDR3 has 16 residues. With 6 bases clipped from V and 6 bases from J, the junction kept 15 bases outside the gene matches. CDR1 is SQVTM, CDR2 ANQGSEA, per germline. The CDR3 DNA is TGCAGCGTGGTAACCTCCGGGACTAGCTATCGCAATGAGCAGTTCTTC. It yields the protein CSVVTSGTSYRNEQFF.

The sample holds many counts of this clonotype. The chain uses TRBV20-1 and TRBJ2-2, with TRBD2 as a possible D gene (5 bases). Trimming cost V 2 bases and J 4 bases, with 14 bases left between them. CDR1 and CDR2 from the germline V gene are DFQATT and SNEGSKA (reference sequence). The CDR3 loop spans 15 amino acids. The CDR3, as DNA: TGCAGTGCTAGACCCCTTAAGGACTTCACCGGGGAGCTGTTTTTT. The encoded protein is CSARPLKDFTGELFF.

This clonotype was seen only a few times. This chain connects TRBV7-8 to TRBJ2-5; 11 nucleotides match TRBD2. From germline, CDR1 is SGHVS and CDR2 FQNEAQ. The V gene end was trimmed by 1 base and the J gene end by 5 bases; junction bases not matched to a gene: 6. This CDR3 region has 16 residues. The CDR3 DNA reads as TGTGCCAGCAGCTTAGGGCTAGCGGGGGGTTGGGAGACCCAGTACTTC. Translated: CASSLGLAGGWETQYF.

The rearrangement joins TRBV7-8 to TRBJ2-3, with 7 positions matching TRBD2. Germline V gene lookup returns CDR1 SGHVS and CDR2 FQNEAQ. After removal of 1 base from V and 1 base from J, the junction contained 11 bases not matched to a gene. This CDR3 contains 18 residues. CDR3 DNA sequence: TGTGCCAGCAGCTTAGAAGCGGGGACCAGGCCCCGCACAGATACGCAGTATTTT. It is translated as CASSLEAGTRPRTDTQYF. The whole variable domain, remainder taken from reference TRBV7-8 and TRBJ2-3, is GAGVSQSPRYKVAKRGQDVALRCDPISGHVSLFWYQQALGQGPEFLTYFQNEAQLDKSGLPSDRFFAERPEGSVSTLKIQRTQQEDSAVYLCASSLEAGTRPRTDTQYFGPGTRLTVL.

The chain is built from TRBV11-2 and TRBJ2-5; D gene unclear. The CDR3 runs 18 residues. Germline V gives CDR1 SGHAT, CDR2 FQNNGV. The V gene lost 0 bases and the J gene lost 0 bases, with 17 bases spanning the gap. The CDR3 is CASSLDSVGRSNQETQYF. The CDR3 nucleotides are TGTGCCAGCAGCTTAGATTCCGTTGGTCGAAGTAACCAAGAGACCCAGTACTTC.

The chain combines TRBV7-2 with TRBJ1-1, with D uncertain. V was clipped by 4 bases and J by 3 bases, with 9 bases between them. This CDR3 has 13 residues. Germline CDR1 SGHTA, CDR2 FQGNSA. The CDR3 loop is CASSSQYYTEAFF. CDR3 in DNA: TGTGCCAGCAGCTCACAATATTACACTGAAGCTTTCTTT.

This clonotype was seen a handful of times. The rearrangement joins TRBV27 to TRBJ1-5, with 7 nucleotides matching TRBD1. V gave up 2 bases and J gave up 6 bases; unmatched junction bases: 4. CDR1 is MNHEY and CDR2 is SMNVEV in the germline V gene (reference sequence). CDR3 size: 14 residues. CDR3 DNA sequence: TGTGCCAGCAGTTTAAAGGGGGCCGGTCAGCCCCAGCATTTT. Amino acid sequence: CASSLKGAGQPQHF.

This clonotype appeared a few times. The CDR3 spells CASRSSGTKIDIQYF. CDR3 in DNA: TGTGCCAGCCGCTCCTCCGGGACTAAGATCGACATTCAGTACTTC. The chain links TRBV28 to TRBJ2-4; 7 bases are a match to TRBD2. Germline trimming cut 8 bases from V and 8 bases from J; bases unmatched to any gene: 15. Germline-derived CDR1 and CDR2 are MDHEN and SYDVKM. The CDR3 length is 15 residues.

The chain is built from TRBV6-4 and TRBJ2-4; 9 nucleotides match TRBD2. Losses at the gene ends were 6 bases for V and 2 bases for J; bases not matched to a gene: 14. CDR3 size: 18 residues. The germline gives CDR1 MRHNA, CDR2 SNTAGT. The DNA for the CDR3 is TGTGCCAGCAGCCCTCTGGCGGGAGGGCCTTCTTCCAAAAACATTCAGTACTTC. This gives the protein CASSPLAGGPSSKNIQYF.

This clonotype has a handful of counts. The chain uses TRBV11-2 and TRBJ2-1, with D perhaps TRBD1 (5 bases). With 8 bases removed from V and 5 bases from J, the gap between germline ends came to 13 bases. The germline gives CDR1 SGHAT, CDR2 FQNNGV. CDR3 length: 13 residues. The CDR3 is CASRPGADNEQFF. As DNA, the CDR3 is TGTGCCAGCCGACCTGGGGCAGACAATGAGCAGTTCTTC.

This rearrangement joins TRBV7-2 to TRBJ2-3; 10 bases are a match to TRBD2. After removal of 2 bases from V and 6 bases from J, the junction contained 5 bases not matched to a gene. CDR1 is SGHTA, CDR2 FQGNSA, per germline. CDR3 size: 15 residues. CDR3 residues: CASSLKRGGSDTQYF. In nucleotides, the CDR3 is TGTGCCAGCAGCTTAAAGCGGGGGGGCTCGGATACGCAGTATTTT.

Only a few counts were recorded for this clonotype. The CDR3 nucleotides are TGTGCCAGCAGAGCCGGGACAGTACTAGGGGAAAACTATGGCTACACCTTC. Translated, it gives CASRAGTVLGENYGYTF. The chain links TRBV6-1 to TRBJ1-2, with 7 nucleotides matching TRBD1. The length of the CDR3 is 17 residues. Trimming took 6 bases from V and 2 from J; bases not matched to a gene: 15. The germline CDR1 and CDR2 sequences are MNHNS and SASEGT.

The rearrangement links TRBV7-6 to TRBJ2-2, with TRBD1 identical over 10 bases. Trimming removed 8 bases from V and 6 bases from J; junction bases left unmatched: 9. The CDR3 consists of 15 residues. Looked up from germline, CDR1 is SGHVS and CDR2 is FNYEAQ. CDR3 protein: CASPCETGGSGELFF. The CDR3 coding sequence is TGTGCCAGCCCCTGTGAGACAGGGGGCTCCGGGGAGCTGTTTTTT. The full variable domain, in which reference TRBV7-6 and TRBJ2-2 provide the parts outside the CDR3, is GAGVSQSPRYKVTKRGQDVALRCDPISGHVSLYWYRQALGQGPEFLTYFNYEAQQDKSGLPNDRFSAERPEGSISTLTIQRTEQRDSAMYRCASPCETGGSGELFFGEGSRLTVL.

This clonotype was counted many times. One junction end disagrees with the germline gene, perhaps due to a read error. This chain uses TRBV20-1 with TRBJ2-3; 7 bases line up with TRBD2. The germline CDR1 and CDR2 sequences are DFQATT and SNEGSKA (reference sequence). The CDR3 has 13 amino acids. The CDR3 is CSTRSRGVITQYF. The CDR3 DNA sequence: TGTTCCACCCGCTCTCGGGGGGTGATTACGCAGTATTTT.

The chain has TRBV29-1 and TRBJ2-3; no firm D call. The V gene lost 2 bases and the J gene lost 6 bases, with 6 bases spanning the gap. CDR3 length: 11 residues. In germline, CDR1 is SQVTM, CDR2 ANQGSEA. The CDR3 loop is CSVEPPDTQYF. In DNA form, the CDR3 reads TGCAGCGTTGAACCCCCGGATACGCAGTATTTT.

This clonotype was picked up many times. J is TRBJ2-3 and V is TRBV18; 7 bases align to TRBD2. Germline CDR1 reads KGHSH; CDR2 reads LQKENI. The V segment lost 2 bases and the J segment 2 bases; nucleotides outside the gene matches: 7. The CDR3 runs to 16 residues. As DNA, the CDR3 is TGTGCCAGCTCACCAACCGGGACTATACCCACAGATACGCAGTATTTT. It is translated as CASSPTGTIPTDTQYF. The variable domain in full, completed from reference TRBV18 and TRBJ2-3, reads NAGVMQNPRHLVRRRGQEARLRCSPMKGHSHVYWYRQLPEEGLKFMVYLQKENIIDESGMPKERFSAEFPKEGPSILRIQQVVRGDSAAYFCASSPTGTIPTDTQYFGPGTRLTVL.

The V gene is TRBV9, the J gene TRBJ2-2; 7 positions agree with TRBD1. This CDR3 comprises 15 residues. The V gene end was trimmed by 0 bases and the J gene end by 6 bases; junction bases not matched to a gene: 5. The germline CDR1 and CDR2 sequences are SGDLS and YYNGEE. The CDR3 sequence: CASSVGRGLSGELFF. Written as DNA, the CDR3 is TGTGCCAGCAGCGTAGGCAGGGGGTTATCCGGGGAGCTGTTTTTT.

The V call is TRBV5-1, the J call TRBJ1-5; D gene unclear. Germline lookup yields CDR1 SGHRS and CDR2 YFSETQ. The CDR3 covers 15 residues. The ends were cut back, 0 bases at V and 6 bases at J, with 13 bases in the middle. In DNA form, the CDR3 reads TGCGCCAGCAGCTTGGAAGGGTTCGGCGTTCAGCCCCAGCATTTT. Amino acid sequence: CASSLEGFGVQPQHF.

The table lists this clonotype with many counts. The chain joins TRBV6-1 to TRBJ2-3, with a weak D call TRBD2 (6 bases). Germline CDR1 reads MNHNS; CDR2 reads SASEGT. With 9 bases removed from V and 1 base from J, the gap between germline ends came to 14 bases. This CDR3 has 14 residues. CDR3 DNA: TGTGCCAGTCGGTTGGGAGGAGGCACAGATACGCAGTATTTT. Its protein product is CASRLGGGTDTQYF.

The gene calls are TRBV7-2 and TRBJ1-1; D unclear. From germline, CDR1 is SGHTA and CDR2 FQGNSA. This CDR3 comprises 14 residues. The V gene lost 0 bases and the J gene lost 3 bases, with 8 bases spanning the gap. The CDR3 nucleotides are TGTGCCAGCAGCTTAGCCGGGCCGTACACTGAAGCTTTCTTT. Protein sequence: CASSLAGPYTEAFF.

The chain recombines TRBV29-1 with TRBJ2-5; 7 positions match TRBD2. V lost 7 bases and J lost 7; bases outside the gene matches: 12. This CDR3 comprises 13 residues. Germline lookup yields CDR1 SQVTM and CDR2 ANQGSEA. CDR3 sequence reads: CSDGNPTSVTQYF. The CDR3 coding sequence is TGCAGCGATGGGAACCCTACTAGCGTGACCCAGTACTTC. The full variable domain, in which reference TRBV29-1 and TRBJ2-5 provide the parts outside the CDR3, is SAVISQKPSRDICQRGTSLTIQCQVDSQVTMMFWYRQQPGQSLTLIATANQGSEATYESGFVIDKFPISRPNLTFSTLTVSNMSPEDSSIYLCSDGNPTSVTQYFGPGTRLLVL.

This clonotype was counted between two and nine times. V and J are TRBV12-3 or TRBV12-4 and TRBJ2-5; TRBD2 is a possible D gene (5 bases). Trimming took 3 bases from V and 5 from J, leaving 13 bases between them. The CDR3 spans 14 residues. The CDR3 spells CASSFNPSWETQYF. The CDR3 nucleotides are TGTGCCAGCAGTTTTAATCCTAGCTGGGAGACCCAGTACTTC.

Concerning this clonotype itself: Since a much larger clone is just one base distant, this may be a read error. The CDR3 DNA reads TGTGCCAGCAGTGGGGACAGGGCCAACGAGCAGTACTTC. This codes for CASSGDRANEQYF. The V and J genes are TRBV11-2 and TRBJ2-7; 9 bases fit TRBD1. Germline CDR1 and CDR2: SGHAT and FQNNGV. V lost 6 bases, J lost 5 bases, and 5 bases stayed unmatched. The CDR3 runs to 13 residues. Drawing the rest from reference TRBV11-2 and TRBJ2-7, the complete variable domain is EAGVAQSPRYKIIEKRQSVAFWCNPISGHATLYWYQQILGQGPKLLIQFQNNGVVDDSQLPKDRFSAERLKGVDSTLKIQPAKLEDSAVYLCASSGDRANEQYFGPGTRLTVT.

This clonotype has more than one count but fewer than ten. The chain uses TRBV25-1 and TRBJ2-7, with D perhaps given as TRBD1 or TRBD2 (5 bases each). Looked up from germline, CDR1 is MGHDK and CDR2 is SYGVNS. The germline V and J ends were trimmed by 2 bases and 6 bases, with 20 bases remaining between them. CDR3 length equals 16 residues. The CDR3 DNA reads TGTGCCAGCAGTGAAGAGATTTGGCAGGGAGCCGGCGAGCAGTACTTC. This gives the protein CASSEEIWQGAGEQYF.

This chain uses TRBV7-2 with TRBJ1-2, with TRBD1 matching 7 bases. The germline V gene encodes CDR1 SGHTA and CDR2 FQGNSA. Trimming removed 5 bases from V and 2 bases from J; junction bases left unmatched: 5. The CDR3 is 14 residues long. The CDR3 sequence is CASSIGTVNYGYTF. The DNA of the CDR3 is TGTGCCAGCAGCATAGGGACAGTCAACTATGGCTACACCTTC.

This chain connects TRBV28 to TRBJ2-1; 16 bases are shared with TRBD2. In germline, CDR1 is MDHEN, CDR2 SYDVKM. Trimming removed 6 bases from V and 9 bases from J; junction bases left unmatched: 11. The length of the CDR3 is 17 residues. This CDR3 reads CASSSPGTSGGAGEQFF. In DNA, the CDR3 is TGTGCCAGCAGCAGTCCCGGGACTAGCGGGGGGGCCGGTGAGCAGTTCTTC. The full variable domain, completed using reference TRBV28 and TRBJ2-1, is DVKVTQSSRYLVKRTGEKVFLECVQDMDHENMFWYRQDPGLGLRLIYFSYDVKMKEKGDIPEGYSVSREKKERFSLILESASTNQTSMYLCASSSPGTSGGAGEQFFGPGTRLTVL.

The chain has TRBV7-2 and TRBJ2-5; TRBD2 agrees at 8 bases. The CDR3 runs to 16 residues. In germline, CDR1 is SGHTA, CDR2 FQGNSA. Trimming at V came to 0 bases and at J to 1 base, leaving 4 bases not matched to a gene. CDR3: CASSLASAGGQETQYF. CDR3 coding DNA: TGTGCCAGCAGCTTAGCGTCGGCGGGGGGCCAAGAGACCCAGTACTTC.

CDR3 DNA: TGTGCCAGCAGCCCGGACCTAGCGGGACCCTACAATGAGCAGTTCTTC. Translation gives CASSPDLAGPYNEQFF. The chain couples TRBV5-4 to TRBJ2-1; 9 bases are a match to TRBD2. There are 16 residues in the CDR3. Germline CDR1 is SGHNT and CDR2 is YYREEE (reference sequence). The V segment lost 4 bases and the J segment 2 bases; nucleotides outside the gene matches: 7.

In its sample, this clonotype was seen a few times. The chain employs TRBV5-1 and TRBJ2-1; 13 bases agree with TRBD2. This CDR3 comprises 17 residues. Unmatched junction bases numbered 5, after V lost 5 bases and J lost 0 bases. Germline V lookup: CDR1 SGHRS, CDR2 YFSETQ. CDR3 bases: TGCGCCAGCAGGAGGACTAGCGGGAGTGACTCCTACAATGAGCAGTTCTTC. Translated: CASRRTSGSDSYNEQFF.

This clonotype occurred a few times. The rearrangement uses TRBV28 and TRBJ2-5; 10 nucleotides match TRBD2. The CDR3 sequence is 15 residues long. Trimming took 6 bases from V and 2 from J; bases not matched to a gene: 6. Germline CDR1 reads MDHEN; CDR2 reads SYDVKM. The CDR3 DNA sequence: TGTGCCAGCAGCGCTAGCGGGGGACCTCAAGAGACCCAGTACTTC. Protein: CASSASGGPQETQYF.

This chain joins TRBV9 and TRBJ2-2; 12 positions agree with TRBD2. The J segment lost 5 bases and the V segment lost 4 bases, leaving 6 bases of the junction unmatched. The CDR3 contains 16 residues. The germline CDR1 and CDR2 sequences are SGDLS and YYNGEE. In nucleotides, the CDR3 is TGTGCCAGCAGCCCGACCGGACTAGCGGGGACCGGGGAGCTGTTTTTT. Translating it yields CASSPTGLAGTGELFF.